These T cell receptor beta chains were read from a single sample in a study of technical replicates of blood from several donors. The protocol was immunoSEQ multiplex PCR, while the TCRdb copy is restricted to in-frame clones and leaves out a portion. This sample has approximately 82,000 clones; roughly 95% occur once, and the top ten carry approximately 0.39%. Sequencing was performed on T cells isolated from PBMCs. These receptors were taken from a human donor in good health. Each CDR3 is given with its conserved first and last residue. Each record gives: J gene, clone size, D gene, V gene, CDR3 protein, CDR3 DNA. D genes are given only for firm matches. Some rows have no size entry. The others give once, few or many, or a class for an expanded clone.

j_gene: TRBJ2-2
abundance: NA
d_gene: NA
v_gene: TRBV28
CDR3aa: CATWRGELFF
CDR3nt: TGTGCCACCTGGAGGGGGGAGCTGTTTTTT

j_gene: TRBJ2-5
abundance: NA
d_gene: TRBD2
v_gene: TRBV15
CDR3aa: CATSRGIAGQETQYF
CDR3nt: TGTGCCACCAGCAGGGGGATAGCGGGTCAAGAGACCCAGTACTTC

j_gene: TRBJ2-3
abundance: NA
d_gene: TRBD1
v_gene: TRBV6-5
CDR3aa: CASRQTGSDTQYF
CDR3nt: TGTGCCAGCAGACAGACAGGGTCGGATACGCAGTATTTT

j_gene: TRBJ1-4
abundance: NA
d_gene: NA
v_gene: TRBV14
CDR3aa: CASSHFGQGTYEKLFF
CDR3nt: TGTGCCAGCAGCCATTTTGGGCAGGGGACCTATGAAAAACTGTTTTTT

j_gene: TRBJ2-7
abundance: NA
d_gene: NA
v_gene: TRBV30
CDR3aa: CAWTPQGPGIVEQYF
CDR3nt: TGTGCCTGGACCCCACAGGGTCCCGGGATAGTCGAGCAGTACTTC

j_gene: TRBJ2-3
abundance: NA
d_gene: TRBD2
v_gene: TRBV5-1
CDR3aa: CASSLRPGGRDTQYF
CDR3nt: TGCGCCAGCAGCTTAAGGCCGGGGGGTAGAGATACGCAGTATTTT

j_gene: TRBJ1-1
abundance: NA
d_gene: NA
v_gene: TRBV5-5
CDR3aa: CASSLRSMNTEAFF
CDR3nt: TGTGCCAGCAGCTTGCGGTCCATGAACACTGAAGCTTTCTTT

j_gene: TRBJ1-5
abundance: NA
d_gene: TRBD1
v_gene: TRBV19
CDR3aa: CASSIGGTGGIGNQPQHF
CDR3nt: TGTGCCAGTAGTATTGGGGGGACAGGGGGAATTGGCAATCAGCCCCAGCATTTT

j_gene: TRBJ2-5
abundance: NA
d_gene: TRBD2
v_gene: TRBV14
CDR3aa: CASSRGLRETQYF
CDR3nt: TGTGCCAGCAGCCGGGGACTACGAGAGACCCAGTACTTC

j_gene: TRBJ1-4
abundance: NA
d_gene: TRBD1
v_gene: TRBV4-2
CDR3aa: CASSPTRQGPNEKLFF
CDR3nt: TGTGCCAGCAGCCCGACGCGACAGGGCCCTAATGAAAAACTGTTTTTT

j_gene: TRBJ2-5
abundance: NA
d_gene: TRBD2
v_gene: TRBV11-3
CDR3aa: CASSLRQRGTQETQYF
CDR3nt: TGTGCCAGCAGCTTACGCCAGCGGGGGACTCAAGAGACCCAGTACTTC

j_gene: TRBJ2-7
abundance: NA
d_gene: NA
v_gene: TRBV5-4
CDR3aa: CASSPGDSTHYEQYF
CDR3nt: TGTGCCAGCAGTCCTGGGGACTCGACACACTACGAGCAGTACTTC

j_gene: TRBJ2-5
abundance: NA
d_gene: TRBD1
v_gene: TRBV18
CDR3aa: CASSLGQGVETQYF
CDR3nt: TGTGCCAGCTCACTCGGACAGGGAGTAGAGACCCAGTACTTC

j_gene: TRBJ1-4
abundance: NA
d_gene: NA
v_gene: TRBV20-1
CDR3aa: CSARETREFF
CDR3nt: TGCAGTGCTAGAGAGACACGCGAGTTTTTT

j_gene: TRBJ2-1
abundance: NA
d_gene: TRBD1
v_gene: TRBV9
CDR3aa: CASSAGQGEGAYNEQFF
CDR3nt: TGTGCCAGCAGCGCCGGACAGGGCGAAGGGGCTTACAATGAGCAGTTCTTC

j_gene: TRBJ2-5
abundance: NA
d_gene: TRBD1
v_gene: TRBV15
CDR3aa: CATSSLTGDREQYF
CDR3nt: TGTGCCACCAGCAGCCTGACAGGGGACAGGGAGCAGTACTTC

j_gene: TRBJ2-2
abundance: NA
d_gene: NA
v_gene: TRBV7-2
CDR3aa: CASSLVERTGELFF
CDR3nt: TGTGCCAGCAGCTTAGTAGAAAGAACCGGGGAGCTGTTTTTT

j_gene: TRBJ2-7
abundance: NA
d_gene: TRBD2
v_gene: TRBV2
CDR3aa: CASSEELAGGPILYEQYF
CDR3nt: TGTGCCAGCAGTGAAGAACTAGCGGGAGGGCCGATCCTCTACGAGCAGTACTTC

j_gene: TRBJ1-4
abundance: few
d_gene: NA
v_gene: TRBV28
CDR3aa: CASSSLNSQEKLFF
CDR3nt: TGTGCCAGCAGTTCGCTAAACAGCCAGGAAAAACTGTTTTTT

j_gene: TRBJ1-4
abundance: NA
d_gene: NA
v_gene: TRBV29-1
CDR3aa: CSVGRTNEKLFF
CDR3nt: TGCAGCGTTGGGAGGACTAATGAAAAACTGTTTTTT

j_gene: TRBJ2-7
abundance: NA
d_gene: NA
v_gene: TRBV5-6
CDR3aa: CASSLQPYEQYF
CDR3nt: TGTGCCAGCAGCTTACAGCCTTACGAGCAGTACTTC

j_gene: TRBJ1-4
abundance: NA
d_gene: NA
v_gene: TRBV7-6
CDR3aa: CASSATGLAEKLFF
CDR3nt: TGTGCCAGCAGCGCCACAGGGTTGGCTGAAAAACTGTTTTTT

j_gene: TRBJ2-1
abundance: NA
d_gene: TRBD2
v_gene: TRBV7-9
CDR3aa: CASRPGLAVYNEQFF
CDR3nt: TGTGCCAGCAGACCGGGACTAGCGGTCTACAATGAGCAGTTCTTC

j_gene: TRBJ2-7
abundance: NA
d_gene: TRBD2
v_gene: TRBV7-9
CDR3aa: CASSLDGTGGGYEQYF
CDR3nt: TGTGCCAGCAGCTTAGACGGGACTGGGGGGGGCTACGAGCAGTACTTC

j_gene: TRBJ2-3
abundance: NA
d_gene: NA
v_gene: TRBV27
CDR3aa: CASSPQGFWADTQYF
CDR3nt: TGTGCCAGCAGTCCCCAGGGGTTCTGGGCAGATACGCAGTATTTT

j_gene: TRBJ1-2
abundance: NA
d_gene: TRBD1
v_gene: TRBV27
CDR3aa: CASSLSTGGFRGYTF
CDR3nt: TGTGCCAGCAGTCTTTCAACAGGGGGCTTTCGTGGCTACACCTTC

j_gene: TRBJ2-1
abundance: once
d_gene: TRBD1
v_gene: TRBV9
CDR3aa: CASSVGTGITSSYNEQFF
CDR3nt: TGTGCCAGCAGCGTGGGGACAGGGATTACGAGCTCCTACAATGAGCAGTTCTTC

j_gene: TRBJ1-2
abundance: few
d_gene: TRBD1
v_gene: TRBV27
CDR3aa: CASSSWDREGGYTF
CDR3nt: TGTGCCAGCAGTTCGTGGGACAGGGAAGGGGGCTACACCTTC

j_gene: TRBJ2-5
abundance: NA
d_gene: TRBD1
v_gene: TRBV27
CDR3aa: CASSLSPGTGDRTQYF
CDR3nt: TGTGCCAGCAGTTTATCGCCGGGGACAGGGGATCGGACCCAGTACTTC

j_gene: TRBJ2-1
abundance: NA
d_gene: NA
v_gene: TRBV15
CDR3aa: CATSRAGNEQFF
CDR3nt: TGTGCCACCAGCAGAGCGGGGAATGAGCAGTTCTTC

j_gene: TRBJ1-1
abundance: NA
d_gene: TRBD1
v_gene: TRBV5-1
CDR3aa: CASSSGNRGYSEAFF
CDR3nt: TGCGCCAGCAGCTCCGGCAACAGGGGCTACTCTGAAGCTTTCTTT

j_gene: TRBJ1-2
abundance: NA
d_gene: NA
v_gene: TRBV9
CDR3aa: CASSADMGAYGYTF
CDR3nt: TGTGCCAGCAGCGCCGACATGGGGGCCTATGGCTACACCTTC

j_gene: TRBJ2-1
abundance: NA
d_gene: NA
v_gene: TRBV27
CDR3aa: CASSLSIAYSYNEQFF
CDR3nt: TGTGCCAGCAGTTTATCGATAGCTTACTCCTACAATGAGCAGTTCTTC

j_gene: TRBJ2-1
abundance: NA
d_gene: TRBD1
v_gene: TRBV10-1
CDR3aa: CASSVFDRDPYNEQFF
CDR3nt: TGCGCCAGCAGTGTCTTTGACAGGGACCCTTACAATGAGCAGTTCTTC

j_gene: TRBJ2-4
abundance: NA
d_gene: NA
v_gene: TRBV2
CDR3aa: CASTVAELAGYIQYF
CDR3nt: TGTGCCAGCACGGTAGCGGAGCTGGCCGGGTACATTCAGTACTTC

j_gene: TRBJ2-7
abundance: NA
d_gene: TRBD2
v_gene: TRBV19
CDR3aa: CASSIAWAGDYEQYF
CDR3nt: TGTGCCAGTAGTATCGCTTGGGCGGGGGACTACGAGCAGTACTTC